Below, one T cell receptor beta chain is given with its context. The antigen is not known. These data come from a study of cytotoxic CD8 clonotypes in ibrutinib-treated CLL. Study background: Partial response occurred in some 25 patients and complete response in 2; at median about 70 months, around 14 remained remitted and around twelve progressed.

Whole-study findings and limits: Baseline values of clonality outstripped age-matched healthy donors and followed circulating CD8+ T-cell counts.

This CDR3 region has 18 residues. V was cut by 1 base and J by 0 bases, with 16 bases left in between. CDR1 is MDHEN and CDR2 is SYDVKM in the germline V gene. Assay used: immunoSEQ multiplex PCR; TCRdb lists only in-frame clones, some missing. The table lists about 76,000 clones, 85% to 90% of them singletons, with around 5.4% in the top ten. This receptor was obtained from a human donor with chronic lymphocytic leukemia. Sample: PBMCs, taken before ibrutinib treatment. This chain connects TRBV28 to TRBJ1-5; D gene unclear. This CDR3 is CASSLFGSVHHSNQPQHF. The CDR3 coding sequence is TGTGCCAGCAGTTTATTTGGCAGCGTCCATCATAGCAATCAGCCCCAGCATTTT.